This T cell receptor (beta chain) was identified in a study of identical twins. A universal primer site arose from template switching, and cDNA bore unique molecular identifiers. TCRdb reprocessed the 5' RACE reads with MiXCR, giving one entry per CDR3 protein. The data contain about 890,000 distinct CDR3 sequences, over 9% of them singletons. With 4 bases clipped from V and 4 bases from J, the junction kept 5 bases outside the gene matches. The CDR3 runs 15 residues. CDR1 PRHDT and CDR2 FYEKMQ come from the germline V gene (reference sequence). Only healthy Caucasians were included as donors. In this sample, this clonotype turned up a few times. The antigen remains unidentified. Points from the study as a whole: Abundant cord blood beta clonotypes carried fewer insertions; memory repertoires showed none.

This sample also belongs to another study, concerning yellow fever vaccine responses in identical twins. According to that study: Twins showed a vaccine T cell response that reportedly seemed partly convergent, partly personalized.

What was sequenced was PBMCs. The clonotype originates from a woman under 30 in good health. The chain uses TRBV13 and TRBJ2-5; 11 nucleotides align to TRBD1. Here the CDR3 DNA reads TGTGCCAGCAGCTCCGGGACAGGGGGGACAGAGACCCAGTACTTC. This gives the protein CASSSGTGGTETQYF.